These T cell receptor beta chains were read from a single sample in a study of technical replicates of blood from several donors. TCRdb keeps only in-frame clones here, not all; method: immunoSEQ multiplex PCR. Altogether about 83,000 clones are present, approximately 90% being singletons, with the ten largest covering more than 0.2%. What was sequenced was T cells isolated from PBMCs. The receptors here all came from a human donor in good health. Each CDR3 is given with its conserved first and last residue. The D gene is left open where the match is weak. Size values are once, few and many counts, or a class for expanded clones, and some rows have none.

v_gene	d_gene	abundance	j_gene	CDR3aa	CDR3nt
TRBV6-1	-	-	TRBJ2-7	CASRGARRNYEQYF	TGTGCCAGCAGGGGGGCCCGGCGAAACTACGAGCAGTACTTC
TRBV10-3	-	-	TRBJ1-4	CAIAGGSTNEKLFF	TGTGCCATCGCCGGAGGGTCAACTAATGAAAAACTGTTTTTT
TRBV5-1	-	-	TRBJ2-7	CASSYQGMYEQYF	TGCGCCAGCAGCTATCAGGGGATGTACGAGCAGTACTTC
TRBV6-5	-	-	TRBJ2-7	CASSYSGSYYEQYF	TGTGCCAGCAGTTACAGTGGCTCATACTACGAGCAGTACTTC
TRBV18	TRBD1	-	TRBJ2-7	CASCTGQGYEQYF	TGTGCCAGCTGCACGGGACAGGGCTACGAGCAGTACTTC
TRBV28	TRBD1	-	TRBJ1-5	CASNLIGQGNQPQHF	TGTGCCAGCAACCTGATAGGACAGGGGAATCAGCCCCAGCATTTT
TRBV7-9	-	-	TRBJ2-1	CASSPSGGAVTYNEQFF	TGTGCCAGCAGCCCTAGTGGGGGGGCCGTCACCTACAATGAGCAGTTCTTC
TRBV5-1	-	-	TRBJ1-2	CASSLAQADYGYTF	TGCGCCAGCAGCTTGGCTCAGGCCGACTATGGCTACACCTTC
TRBV5-1	-	-	TRBJ2-5	CASSLTQETQYF	TGCGCCAGCAGCTTGACTCAAGAGACCCAGTACTTC
TRBV2	TRBD2	-	TRBJ2-1	CASSELVAGDNEQFF	TGTGCCAGCAGTGAATTGGTTGCGGGGGACAATGAGCAGTTCTTC
TRBV5-1	-	few	TRBJ1-1	CASSSRNTEAFF	TGCGCCAGCAGCTCGCGAAACACTGAAGCTTTCTTT
TRBV18	TRBD1	-	TRBJ1-1	CASSPLTGAEAFF	TGTGCCAGCTCACCCCTCACAGGGGCTGAAGCTTTCTTT
TRBV5-1	-	-	TRBJ1-1	CASSLAMGRGTEAFF	TGCGCCAGCAGCTTGGCAATGGGGAGAGGCACTGAAGCTTTCTTT
TRBV25-1	-	-	TRBJ1-2	CASSEFEGGAGYTF	TGTGCCAGCAGTGAATTTGAGGGAGGGGCTGGCTACACCTTC
TRBV9	-	-	TRBJ1-2	CASSVDKAVLVDYGYTF	TGTGCCAGCAGCGTGGACAAGGCGGTCCTAGTGGACTATGGCTACACCTTC